A single sample is the source of the 10 T cell receptor beta chains below, sequenced in a study of shared clonotypes between healthy human individuals. The table came from immunoSEQ multiplex PCR; TCRdb's copy has only in-frame clones and leaves some out. The sample contains some 580,000 clones, 95% to 98% of which appear only once. Naive-designated CD8 cells lacked CD45RO, were positively enriched for CCR7, and omitted terminally differentiated effector memory CD45RA+ cells. The sequenced material came from naive CD8+ T cells sorted from blood. Receptor source: a young man in good health.

The chain is built from TRBV29-1 and TRBJ2-5; no clear D gene. The germline V gene encodes CDR1 SQVTM and CDR2 ANQGSEA. Trimming removed 3 bases from V and 1 base from J, with 6 bases in between. The CDR3 runs to 12 residues. Written as DNA, the CDR3 is TGCAGCGTTGAGGGGTTCCAAGAGACCCAGTACTTC. Residues: CSVEGFQETQYF.

This clone appeared a single time. The J gene is TRBJ2-1, the V gene TRBV2; possibly TRBD2 for D (6 bases). Germline V gene lookup returns CDR1 SNHLY and CDR2 FYNNEI. Trimming removed 5 bases from V and 3 bases from J, with 11 bases in between. CDR3 length: 14 residues. CDR3 protein: CASSMDSGYNEQFF. The CDR3 coding sequence is TGTGCCAGCAGTATGGATAGCGGCTACAATGAGCAGTTCTTC.

V usage is TRBV29-1 and J usage is TRBJ2-3; the match to TRBD1 covers 7 bases. CDR1 and CDR2 from the germline V gene are SQVTM and ANQGSEA. V trimming: 3 bases; J trimming: 3 bases; junction bases outside the gene matches: 12. The CDR3 contains 16 residues. CDR3 in amino acids: CSVEPGLDRTTDTQYF. The CDR3, as DNA: TGCAGCGTTGAGCCTGGGTTGGACAGGACAACAGATACGCAGTATTTT.

The rearrangement links TRBV11-3 to TRBJ2-7; D is undetermined. Trimming took 1 base from V and 2 from J, leaving 12 bases between them. This CDR3 contains 15 residues. Germline lookup yields CDR1 SGHNT and CDR2 YENEEA. The CDR3 DNA sequence: TGTGCCAGCAGCTTAGGGTTCGGCTTAACCTACGAGCAGTACTTC. Protein sequence: CASSLGFGLTYEQYF. The variable domain in full, with the rest retrieved from reference TRBV11-3 and TRBJ2-7, is EAGVVQSPRYKIIEKKQPVAFWCNPISGHNTLYWYLQNLGQGPELLIRYENEEAVDDSQLPKDRFSAERLKGVDSTLKIQPAELGDSAVYLCASSLGFGLTYEQYFGPGTRLTVT.

This chain links TRBV11-2 with TRBJ2-7; a possible D gene is TRBD2 (6 bases). CDR1 SGHAT and CDR2 FQNNGV come from the germline V gene. The CDR3 is 13 residues long. The V gene lost 1 base and the J gene lost 3 bases, with 7 bases spanning the gap. The CDR3 DNA reads as TGTGCCAGCAGCTTAGGCGGGATCTACGAGCAGTACTTC. Translating gives CASSLGGIYEQYF.

The chain combines TRBV5-4 with TRBJ2-7; 7 bases are shared with TRBD2. V dropped 9 bases and J dropped 2; count of bases not matched to a gene: 14. This CDR3 has 15 amino acids. The germline CDR1 and CDR2 sequences are SGHNT and YYREEE (reference sequence). CDR3 coding DNA: TGTGCCACCGAGAAACGGGACTACCCTCCCTACGAGCAGTACTTC. Translating it yields CATEKRDYPPYEQYF.

The chain recombines TRBV7-6 with TRBJ2-1; D is unresolved. The CDR3 has 15 residues. V was trimmed by 1 base and J by 5 bases, leaving 12 bases between them. Germline V lookup: CDR1 SGHVS, CDR2 FNYEAQ. The chain's CDR3 is CASSLDVRLHNEQFF. The CDR3 coding sequence is TGTGCCAGCAGCTTAGATGTGAGACTTCACAATGAGCAGTTCTTC.

J is TRBJ1-5 and V is TRBV5-6, with 10 positions matching TRBD1. With V trimmed by 3 bases and J by 0 bases, 9 bases remained unmatched. This CDR3 is 18 amino acids long. Germline values: CDR1 SGHDT, CDR2 YYEEEE. This CDR3 reads CASSSRQGATYSNQPQHF. The CDR3 bases are TGTGCCAGCAGCTCTAGACAGGGGGCCACGTATAGCAATCAGCCCCAGCATTTT. The full variable domain, its missing parts supplied by reference TRBV5-6 and TRBJ1-5, is DAGVTQSPTHLIKTRGQQVTLRCSPKSGHDTVSWYQQALGQGPQFIFQYYEEEERQRGNFPDRFSGHQFPNYSSELNVNALLLGDSALYLCASSSRQGATYSNQPQHFGDGTRLSIL.

The chain uses TRBV7-9 and TRBJ2-1, with TRBD1 matching 7 bases. Trimming cost V 4 bases and J 4 bases; bases outside gene matches: 1. This CDR3 is 13 amino acids long. CDR1 and CDR2 (germline): SEHNR, FQNEAQ (reference sequence). CDR3 in DNA: TGTGCCAGCAGCTCGACAGGGTACAATGAGCAGTTCTTC. It encodes CASSSTGYNEQFF.

The J gene is TRBJ2-3, the V gene TRBV7-6; D perhaps matches TRBD2 (5 bases). Germline V gene data show CDR1 as SGHVS and CDR2 as FNYEAQ. V was cut by 5 bases and J by 0 bases, with 12 bases left in between. The CDR3 has 15 amino acids. CDR3 amino acids: CASSMLGGSTDTQYF. As DNA, the CDR3 is TGTGCCAGCAGCATGTTAGGCGGGAGCACAGATACGCAGTATTTT.